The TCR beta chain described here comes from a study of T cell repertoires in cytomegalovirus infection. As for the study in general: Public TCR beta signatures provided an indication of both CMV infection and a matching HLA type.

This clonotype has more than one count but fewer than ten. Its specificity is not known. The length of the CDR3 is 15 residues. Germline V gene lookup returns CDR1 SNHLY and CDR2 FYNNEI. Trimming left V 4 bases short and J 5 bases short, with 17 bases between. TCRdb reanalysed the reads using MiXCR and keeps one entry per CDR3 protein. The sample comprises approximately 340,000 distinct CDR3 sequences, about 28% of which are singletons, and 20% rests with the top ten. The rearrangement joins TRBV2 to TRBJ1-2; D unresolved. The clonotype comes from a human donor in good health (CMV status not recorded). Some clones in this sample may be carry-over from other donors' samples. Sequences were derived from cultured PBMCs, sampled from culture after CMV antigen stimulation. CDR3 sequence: CASSVLQANSYGYTF. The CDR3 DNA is TGTGCCAGCAGTGTTCTGCAGGCCAACTCATATGGCTACACCTTC.